These T cell receptor beta chains were read from a single sample in a study. MiXCR, applied by TCRdb to the RT-PCR reads, yields one record per CDR3 protein. The table has hundreds of thousands of distinct CDR3 sequences, 13% to 15% seen once. Specimen: memory CD4+ T cells from blood. These receptors were taken from a female donor in good health, serving as a healthy control. CDR3s include the opening cysteine and the closing phenylalanine or tryptophan. The D gene is left open where the match is weak. Not every row has a clone size; where given, it reads once, few, many or a size class.

V	size	D	J	CDR3	DNA
TRBV6-5	few	NA	TRBJ1-6	CASTPQQQAWDSPLHF	TGTGCCAGCACTCCCCAACAACAGGCATGGGATTCACCCCTCCACTTT
TRBV18	few	TRBD1	TRBJ1-6	CASSPVTGEAPLHF	TGTGCCAGCTCACCAGTGACAGGGGAGGCACCCCTCCACTTT
TRBV7-2	few	TRBD2	TRBJ2-7	CASSRGLAGAGEQYF	TGTGCCAGCAGCCGTGGACTAGCGGGAGCAGGGGAGCAGTACTTC
TRBV4-2	many	TRBD2	TRBJ2-3	CASSQGASGSIETQYF	TGTGCCAGCAGCCAAGGAGCAAGCGGGAGTATCGAGACGCAGTATTTT
TRBV21-1	NA	NA	TRBJ2-2	CASSGQGGWANTGELFF	TGTGCCAGCAGCGGACAGGGGGGGTGGGCGAACACCGGGGAGCTGTTTTTT
TRBV28	few	TRBD1	TRBJ1-2	CASSGDSRFYGYTF	TGTGCCAGCAGTGGGGACAGCCGGTTCTATGGCTACACCTTC
TRBV6-2/TRBV6-3	NA	NA	TRBJ1-5	CASSYIGEPQHF	TGTGCCAGCAGTTACATCGGGGAGCCCCAGCATTTT
TRBV7-3	NA	TRBD2	TRBJ2-7	CASSLRGGKQYF	TGTGCCAGCAGCTTGCGGGGGGGCAAGCAGTACTTC
TRBV20-1	few	NA	TRBJ2-5	CSANSGRETQYF	TGCAGTGCCAATTCAGGAAGAGAGACCCAGTACTTC
TRBV30	few	NA	TRBJ2-7	CAWSEYSLSEQYF	TGTGCCTGGAGTGAGTACAGTCTCTCCGAGCAGTACTTC
TRBV5-8	NA	NA	TRBJ1-5	CASSAGVKGNQPQHF	TGTGCCAGCAGCGCGGGTGTTAAGGGCAATCAGCCCCAGCATTTT
TRBV7-9	NA	NA	TRBJ2-7	CASSFGGSLYTEQYF	TGTGCCAGCAGCTTTGGGGGATCGCTTTACACCGAGCAGTACTTC
TRBV4-2	NA	TRBD1	TRBJ2-7	CASCQTRDRFSSYEQYF	TGTGCCAGCTGCCAAACTCGGGACAGGTTCTCCTCCTACGAGCAGTACTTC
TRBV5-1	many	NA	TRBJ2-2	CASSQDGRTGELFF	TGCGCCAGCAGCCAGGATGGGAGGACCGGGGAGCTGTTTTTT
TRBV6-5	NA	NA	TRBJ2-7	CASSSSGTISYKQYF	TGTGCCAGCAGTTCAAGCGGAACAATCTCCTACAAGCAGTACTTC
TRBV27	few	NA	TRBJ2-5	CASSPWTEGEETQYF	TGTGCCAGCAGTCCATGGACCGAGGGGGAAGAGACCCAGTACTTC
TRBV6-5	NA	TRBD2	TRBJ2-3	CASSQGLAGGGRNEQYF	TGTGCCAGCAGTCAGGGACTAGCGGGAGGGGGTCGTAATGAGCAGTATTTT
TRBV28	NA	NA	TRBJ2-5	CASRSAGPYKGETQYF	TGTGCCAGCAGGTCCGCAGGGCCCTATAAGGGGGAGACCCAGTACTTC
TRBV12-3/TRBV12-4	NA	NA	TRBJ2-1	CASSLLQYNEQFF	TGTGCCAGCAGTTTGTTACAGTACAATGAGCAGTTCTTC
TRBV29-1	many	TRBD2	TRBJ2-3	CSVIAGDTQYF	TGCAGCGTGATAGCGGGAGATACGCAGTATTTT
TRBV30	few	NA	TRBJ1-2	CAWSQGYGYTF	TGTGCCTGGAGTCAGGGCTATGGCTACACCTTC
TRBV7-9	few	NA	TRBJ2-1	CASSSDSHEQFF	TGTGCCAGCAGCTCAGACAGTCATGAGCAGTTCTTC
TRBV20-1	once	TRBD2	TRBJ2-7	CSATFGTSGMNEQYF	TGCAGTGCTACCTTCGGGACTAGCGGGATGAACGAGCAGTACTTC
TRBV15	NA	NA	TRBJ2-1	CATSRFYNEQFF	TGTGCCACCAGCAGGTTTTACAATGAGCAGTTCTTC
TRBV7-2	many	TRBD2	TRBJ2-3	CASSIAQGGGTDTQYF	TGTGCCAGCAGCATAGCCCAGGGAGGGGGCACAGATACGCAGTATTTT
TRBV20-1	many	TRBD2	TRBJ2-3	CSATTASGRGHTDTQYF	TGCAGTGCGACCACCGCTAGCGGGAGGGGACACACAGATACGCAGTATTTT
TRBV6-5	many	NA	TRBJ1-5	CASRKTGSNQPQHF	TGTGCCAGCAGAAAGACAGGATCCAATCAGCCCCAGCATTTT
TRBV14	NA	NA	TRBJ2-1	CASSSISPNEQFF	TGTGCCAGCAGCAGCATTAGCCCCAATGAGCAGTTCTTC
TRBV5-1	NA	NA	TRBJ2-1	CASSSYPSQGRGNEQFF	TGCGCCAGCAGCTCGTATCCCTCACAGGGTCGGGGCAATGAGCAGTTCTTC
TRBV9	NA	NA	TRBJ2-2	CASSEDTGLLGELFF	TGTGCCAGCAGCGAAGATACAGGTCTTCTCGGGGAGCTGTTTTTT
TRBV7-9	NA	TRBD2	TRBJ2-1	CASSFFSGRAELFF	TGTGCCAGCAGCTTCTTTAGCGGGAGGGCCGAACTGTTCTTC
TRBV12-3/TRBV12-4	many	NA	TRBJ2-2	CATGWNTGELFF	TGTGCCACCGGTTGGAACACCGGGGAGCTGTTTTTT
TRBV7-3	NA	NA	TRBJ1-1	CASRSGPSPGTEAFF	TGTGCCAGCAGATCGGGTCCTTCTCCGGGGACTGAAGCTTTCTTT
TRBV4-3	many	TRBD2	TRBJ2-1	CASSQEASGRVPVTEQFF	TGCGCCAGCAGCCAAGAGGCTAGCGGGAGGGTGCCGGTTACTGAGCAGTTCTTC
TRBV5-1	NA	TRBD2	TRBJ2-3	CASSWTSGRGGSPDTQYF	TGCGCCAGCAGCTGGACTAGCGGGAGAGGTGGGTCCCCAGATACGCAGTATTTT
TRBV25-1	NA	NA	TRBJ1-1	CASGPRDLLMSEAFF	TGTGCCAGTGGGCCCCGGGACCTGCTAATGTCTGAAGCTTTCTTT
TRBV5-8	many	TRBD2	TRBJ2-3	CASSLGTGGGASMDTQYF	TGTGCCAGCAGCTTGGGTACGGGCGGGGGGGCCAGTATGGATACGCAGTATTTT
TRBV7-3	NA	TRBD1	TRBJ1-1	CASRQGTGLDTEAFF	TGTGCCAGCAGACAAGGGACAGGCTTGGACACTGAAGCTTTCTTT
TRBV5-1	many	NA	TRBJ2-3	CASSLQPGHTGNTQYF	TGCGCCAGCAGCTTACAACCGGGACATACGGGAAATACGCAGTATTTT
TRBV5-5	NA	TRBD2	TRBJ2-2	CASSLVAGEGTGELFF	TGTGCCAGCAGCTTGGTAGCGGGAGAGGGCACCGGGGAGCTGTTTTTT
TRBV18	NA	NA	TRBJ2-3	CASSRQARHQSTDTQYF	TGTGCCAGCTCACGCCAGGCTCGACATCAAAGCACAGATACGCAGTATTTT
TRBV10-3	few	TRBD2	TRBJ2-2	CAISEGTSGRRTGELFF	TGTGCCATCAGTGAAGGGACTAGCGGGAGAAGGACCGGGGAGCTGTTTTTT
TRBV4-2	few	TRBD2	TRBJ2-7	CASSQELTTGTSGRGEQYF	TGTGCCAGCAGCCAAGAACTGACGACAGGGACTAGCGGGAGGGGCGAGCAGTACTTC
TRBV20-1	NA	NA	TRBJ2-6	CSARVGSSSGANVLTF	TGCAGTGCTAGGGTAGGCAGTAGCTCTGGGGCCAACGTCCTGACTTTC
TRBV18	NA	NA	TRBJ1-2	CASSPGPLRLFHGYTF	TGTGCCAGCTCACCGGGTCCCCTGCGCTTGTTCCATGGCTACACCTTC
TRBV20-1	NA	NA	TRBJ2-2	CSARGPAGAGELFF	TGCAGTGCTAGAGGGCCGGCCGGTGCCGGGGAGCTGTTTTTT
TRBV7-2	NA	NA	TRBJ1-1	CASSLAGTQVNTEAFF	TGTGCCAGCAGCTTAGCCGGGACACAAGTAAACACTGAAGCTTTCTTT
TRBV12-3/TRBV12-4	many	NA	TRBJ1-2	CASSLQVNYGYTF	TGTGCCAGCAGTTTGCAGGTGAACTATGGCTACACCTTC
TRBV12-3/TRBV12-4	NA	NA	TRBJ2-1	CASSFRYTGATYNEQFF	TGTGCCAGCAGTTTTCGTTACACGGGAGCGACCTACAATGAGCAGTTCTTC
TRBV7-2	NA	NA	TRBJ2-5	CASSLDGASRDLGGF	TGTGCCAGCAGCTTGGACGGGGCTTCAAGAGACCTTGGTGGCTTC
TRBV4-3	few	NA	TRBJ2-2	CASSPSGTRNTGELFF	TGCGCCAGCAGCCCCTCCGGGACAAGGAACACCGGGGAGCTGTTTTTT
TRBV4-1	few	NA	TRBJ1-4	CASSQDGLRNEKLFF	TGCGCCAGCAGCCAAGATGGGTTGCGGAATGAAAAACTGTTTTTT
TRBV6-4	NA	TRBD2	TRBJ2-1	CASSLVAGVDEQFF	TGTGCCAGCAGCCTAGTAGCGGGGGTGGATGAGCAGTTCTTC
TRBV4-3	many	NA	TRBJ1-3	CASSQERQLSLNTIYF	TGCGCCAGCAGCCAAGAAAGACAGCTAAGCCTAAACACCATATATTTT
TRBV20-1	many	NA	TRBJ2-7	CSAPTATYEQYF	TGCAGTGCCCCGACGGCAACCTACGAGCAGTACTTC